Shown below are 11 T cell receptor beta chains from a single sample sequenced in a study of cytomegalovirus exposure and HLA in healthy donors. Clones were sequenced by immunoSEQ multiplex PCR, and TCRdb holds only the in-frame ones, with some missing. This table holds 150,000 to 200,000 clones, roughly 96% found once. Sequencing was done on a sample of PBMCs. The receptors were gathered from a woman under 30 in good health and CMV-seronegative.

V usage is TRBV30 and J usage is TRBJ2-7; D call uncertain. The CDR3 consists of 12 residues. Trimming stripped 1 base from V and 3 bases from J, with 7 bases between. Germline loops: CDR1 GTSNPN, CDR2 SVGIG (reference sequence). CDR3 region: CAWSAPHYEQYF. The CDR3 coding sequence is TGTGCCTGGAGTGCCCCCCACTACGAGCAGTACTTC.

This chain uses TRBV7-2 with TRBJ2-7, with D perhaps matching TRBD2 (7 bases). Germline V gene data show CDR1 as SGHTA and CDR2 as FQGNSA. Trimming took 3 bases from V and 4 from J, leaving 13 bases between them. The CDR3 has 14 amino acids. CDR3 sequence reads: CASSFTGGRYEQYF. CDR3 in DNA: TGTGCCAGCAGCTTCACCGGGGGGCGTTACGAGCAGTACTTC.

The chain employs TRBV7-3 and TRBJ2-1; 11 bases line up with TRBD2. The V segment lost 1 base and the J segment 7 bases; nucleotides outside the gene matches: 3. Germline V gene lookup returns CDR1 SGHTA and CDR2 FQGTGA. This CDR3 contains 15 residues. CDR3 in amino acids: CASSLKTSGVNEQFF. CDR3 in DNA: TGTGCCAGCAGCTTAAAGACTAGCGGGGTTAATGAGCAGTTCTTC.

The genes are TRBV6-5 and TRBJ1-1, with D perhaps matching TRBD1 (5 bases). This CDR3 spans 14 amino acids. V lost 6 bases and J 4 bases, leaving 15 bases between the germline ends. The germline V gene encodes CDR1 MNHEY and CDR2 SVGAGI. The CDR3 DNA follows: TGTGCCAGCAGGTCCCGACAGTGGGGCACTGAAGCTTTCTTT. Its protein product is CASRSRQWGTEAFF.

This chain joins TRBV6-6 and TRBJ1-5; weak D call: TRBD1 (6 bases). Germline V gene lookup returns CDR1 MNHNY and CDR2 SVGAGI (reference sequence). The CDR3 runs to 16 residues. Trimming took 3 bases from V and 3 from J, leaving 15 bases between them. The CDR3 spells CASSYRGGAPNQPQHF. The DNA of the CDR3 is TGTGCCAGCAGTTATAGGGGGGGGGCACCCAATCAGCCCCAGCATTTT.

The chain employs TRBV19 and TRBJ2-2; D perhaps matches TRBD1 (6 bases). V was shortened by 0 bases and J by 0 bases, with 8 bases between the two germline ends. Germline V gives CDR1 LNHDA, CDR2 SQIVND (reference sequence). The CDR3 consists of 16 residues. CDR3 bases: TGTGCCAGTAGTATAGATACAGGGACGAACACCGGGGAGCTGTTTTTT. It yields the protein CASSIDTGTNTGELFF.

The rearrangement joins TRBV7-8 to TRBJ2-1, with 8 bases aligning to TRBD2. From germline, CDR1 is SGHVS and CDR2 FQNEAQ. Trimming at V came to 4 bases and at J to 9 bases, leaving 5 bases not matched to a gene. The length of the CDR3 is 13 residues. CDR3: CASSSSGTSEQFF. CDR3 in DNA: TGTGCCAGCAGCTCCAGCGGGACTAGTGAGCAGTTCTTC.

The chain is built from TRBV7-9 and TRBJ2-2; TRBD2 agrees at 8 bases. CDR1 SEHNR and CDR2 FQNEAQ come from the germline V gene (reference sequence). This CDR3 region has 15 residues. Trimming removed 1 base from V and 4 bases from J; junction bases left unmatched: 2. The CDR3 reads CASSLVAGGTGELFF. The CDR3 bases are TGTGCCAGCAGCTTAGTCGCGGGGGGCACCGGGGAGCTGTTTTTT. The full variable domain, its missing parts supplied by reference TRBV7-9 and TRBJ2-2, is DTGVSQNPRHKITKRGQNVTFRCDPISEHNRLYWYRQTLGQGPEFLTYFQNEAQLEKSRLLSDRFSAERPKGSFSTLEIQRTEQGDSAMYLCASSLVAGGTGELFFGEGSRLTVL.

V and J are TRBV7-2 and TRBJ1-4; no reliable D call. The CDR3 extends over 15 amino acids. Trimming took off 2 bases at V and 0 bases at J, with 7 bases between the two ends. In germline, CDR1 is SGHTA, CDR2 FQGNSA. CDR3 nucleotides: TGTGCCAGCAGCTTACAGCAGGCAACTAATGAAAAACTGTTTTTT. Amino acids: CASSLQQATNEKLFF.

This chain links TRBV30 with TRBJ2-7; D may be TRBD2 (5 bases). CDR3 length: 12 residues. Germline V lookup: CDR1 GTSNPN, CDR2 SVGIG (reference sequence). Between the trimmed V and J ends, which lost 3 bases and 0 bases, there was a span of 6 bases. CDR3 protein: CAWRGSSYEQYF. DNA of the CDR3: TGTGCCTGGAGGGGGAGCTCCTACGAGCAGTACTTC. Filled out from reference TRBV30 and TRBJ2-7, the complete variable domain reads SQTIHQWPATLVQPVGSPLSLECTVEGTSNPNLYWYRQAAGRGLQLLFYSVGIGQISSEVPQNLSASRPQDRQFILSSKKLLLSDSGFYLCAWRGSSYEQYFGPGTRLTVT.

The rearrangement joins TRBV5-4 to TRBJ2-2, with a possible D match to TRBD1 (6 bases). Germline-derived CDR1 and CDR2 are SGHNT and YYREEE (reference sequence). CDR3 size: 15 residues. V was trimmed by 4 bases and J by 5 bases, leaving 15 bases between them. The CDR3 protein is CASSPPGVVTGELFF. CDR3 DNA sequence: TGTGCCAGCAGCCCTCCAGGGGTAGTAACCGGGGAGCTGTTTTTT.